This passage covers 8 T cell receptor beta chains from one sample sequenced in a study of shared clonotypes between healthy human individuals. The naive CD8 fraction comprised CD45RO-negative cells positively selected for CCR7 and excluded terminally differentiated effector memory CD45RA+ cells. The table came from immunoSEQ multiplex PCR; TCRdb's copy has only in-frame clones and leaves some out. Of approximately 590,000 clones in the sample, around 95% were seen once. The sample consisted of naive CD8+ T cells sorted from blood. Receptor source: a woman aged 25 to 39 in good health.

The chain couples TRBV2 to TRBJ1-2; no definite D call. This CDR3 comprises 15 residues. Germline V lookup: CDR1 SNHLY, CDR2 FYNNEI. Trimming cost V 4 bases and J 2 bases, with 14 bases left between them. The CDR3 reads CASSVWARENYGYTF. DNA for the CDR3: TGTGCCAGCAGTGTTTGGGCGAGGGAGAACTATGGCTACACCTTC.

This chain uses TRBV5-5 with TRBJ1-1; D is perhaps TRBD1 (6 bases). Germline CDR1 and CDR2: SGHKS and YYEKEE (reference sequence). Trimming shortened V by 0 bases and J by 4 bases, and 7 bases separated the two germline ends. The CDR3 loop spans 13 amino acids. Here the CDR3 reads CASSLVRGTEAFF. The CDR3 DNA follows: TGTGCCAGCAGCTTGGTCAGGGGCACTGAAGCTTTCTTT.

This clone has just one count. The CDR3 coding sequence is TGTGCCAGCAGTCACGGCTACGAGCAGTACTTC. It specifies CASSHGYEQYF. V gene TRBV7-8 combines with J gene TRBJ2-7; D unclear. The CDR3 runs 11 residues. V was trimmed by 6 bases and J by 3 bases, leaving 6 bases between them. CDR1 is SGHVS and CDR2 is FQNEAQ in the germline V gene.

This clone was counted a single time. V and J are TRBV5-1 and TRBJ1-5; no reliable D call. Germline CDR1 and CDR2: SGHRS and YFSETQ. CDR3 length equals 16 residues. V dropped 4 bases and J dropped 7 bases, with 21 bases sitting between them. CDR3 DNA sequence: TGCGCCAGCAGCACTGCCCCAATATCAGCTGGGCAGCCCCAGCATTTT. Its protein product is CASSTAPISAGQPQHF.

J is TRBJ1-2 and V is TRBV27; D gene ambiguous. The CDR3 runs 14 residues. The germline CDR1 and CDR2 sequences are MNHEY and SMNVEV (reference sequence). The V end was cut by 3 bases, the J end by 2 bases, with 10 bases between. CDR3: CASSFGRKNYGYTF. The CDR3 coding sequence is TGTGCCAGCAGTTTTGGCAGGAAAAACTATGGCTACACCTTC.

This chain joins TRBV28 and TRBJ2-7; 9 bases agree with TRBD1. The CDR3 is 16 amino acids. Germline V CDR1 and CDR2: MDHEN, SYDVKM. The ends lost 5 bases at V and 1 base at J; junction bases unmatched: 9. DNA for the CDR3: TGTGCCAGCAGTGACCCAGTCGGGACAGGGTCCTACGAGCAGTACTTC. Translation gives CASSDPVGTGSYEQYF.

The gene calls are TRBV7-9 and TRBJ2-7, with 14 bases that match TRBD2. From germline, CDR1 is SEHNR and CDR2 FQNEAQ (reference sequence). This CDR3 is 16 amino acids long. Trimming took 4 bases from V and 6 from J; bases not matched to a gene: 8. CDR3 DNA sequence: TGTGCCAGCAGCTCCCGACTAGCGGGAGGGCTTGGCGAGCAGTACTTC. Its protein product is CASSSRLAGGLGEQYF.

This clone was detected once. The chain's CDR3 is CASSLGQDSREKLFF. The CDR3 DNA follows: TGTGCCAGCAGCTTGGGGCAGGATTCTCGAGAAAAACTGTTTTTT. This sequence joins TRBV5-8 and TRBJ1-4, with D hard to call. V was pared by 0 bases and J by 8 bases, with 14 bases between. Germline V gene lookup returns CDR1 SGHTS and CDR2 YDEGEE. This CDR3 has 15 residues.